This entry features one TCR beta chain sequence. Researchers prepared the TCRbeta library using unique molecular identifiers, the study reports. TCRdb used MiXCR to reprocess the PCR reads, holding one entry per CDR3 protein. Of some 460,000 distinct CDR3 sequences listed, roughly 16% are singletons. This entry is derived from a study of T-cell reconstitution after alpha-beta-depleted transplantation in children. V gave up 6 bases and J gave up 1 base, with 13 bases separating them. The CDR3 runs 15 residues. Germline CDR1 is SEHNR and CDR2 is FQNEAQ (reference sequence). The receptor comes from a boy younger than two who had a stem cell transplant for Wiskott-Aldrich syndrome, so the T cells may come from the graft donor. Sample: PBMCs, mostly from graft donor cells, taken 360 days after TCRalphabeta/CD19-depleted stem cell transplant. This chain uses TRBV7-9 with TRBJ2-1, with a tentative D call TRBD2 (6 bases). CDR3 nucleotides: TGTGCCAGCAGACCTTTCGGGAGTTCCTACAATGAGCAGTTCTTC. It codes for CASRPFGSSYNEQFF.